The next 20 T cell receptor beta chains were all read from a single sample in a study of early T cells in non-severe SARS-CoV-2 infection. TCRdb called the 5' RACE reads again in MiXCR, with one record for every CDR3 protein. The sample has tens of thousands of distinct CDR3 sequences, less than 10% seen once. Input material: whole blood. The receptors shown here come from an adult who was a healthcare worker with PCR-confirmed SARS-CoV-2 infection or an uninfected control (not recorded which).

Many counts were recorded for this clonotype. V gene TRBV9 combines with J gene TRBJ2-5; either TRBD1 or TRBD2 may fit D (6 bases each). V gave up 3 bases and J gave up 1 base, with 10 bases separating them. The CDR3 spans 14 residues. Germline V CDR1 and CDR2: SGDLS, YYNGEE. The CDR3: CASSGGDTQETQYF. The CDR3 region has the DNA TGTGCCAGCAGCGGCGGGGACACCCAAGAGACCCAGTACTTC.

The CDR3 DNA reads TGCAGTGCTAGGGGGGACAGTCTCCAAGAGACCCAGTACTTC. Its protein product is CSARGDSLQETQYF. The chain recombines TRBV20-1 with TRBJ2-5; 7 nucleotides agree with TRBD1. This CDR3 is built from 14 residues. V shed 3 bases and J 1 base; nucleotides not matched to a gene: 5. Germline V gene sequence: CDR1 DFQATT, CDR2 SNEGSKA (reference sequence).

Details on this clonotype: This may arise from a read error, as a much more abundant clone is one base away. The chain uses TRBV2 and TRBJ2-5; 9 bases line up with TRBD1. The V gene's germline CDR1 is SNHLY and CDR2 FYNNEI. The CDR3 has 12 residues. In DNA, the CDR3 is TGTGCCAGCGGACAGGGGCAAGAGACCCGGTACTTC. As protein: CASGQGQETRYF.

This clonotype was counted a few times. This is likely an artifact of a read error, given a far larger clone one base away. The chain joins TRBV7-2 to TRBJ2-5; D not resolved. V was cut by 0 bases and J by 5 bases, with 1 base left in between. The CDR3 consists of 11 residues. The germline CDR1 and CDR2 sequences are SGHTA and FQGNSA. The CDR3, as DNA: TGTGCCAGCAGCTTAGCGGAGACCCAGTACTTC. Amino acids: CASSLAETQYF.

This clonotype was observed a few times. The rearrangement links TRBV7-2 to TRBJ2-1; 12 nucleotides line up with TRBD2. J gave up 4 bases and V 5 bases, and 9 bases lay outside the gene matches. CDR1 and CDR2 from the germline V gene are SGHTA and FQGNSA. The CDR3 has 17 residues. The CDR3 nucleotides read TGTGCCAGCAGCCCGGGCGGACTAGCGGGGAGATACAATGAGCAGTTCTTC. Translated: CASSPGGLAGRYNEQFF.

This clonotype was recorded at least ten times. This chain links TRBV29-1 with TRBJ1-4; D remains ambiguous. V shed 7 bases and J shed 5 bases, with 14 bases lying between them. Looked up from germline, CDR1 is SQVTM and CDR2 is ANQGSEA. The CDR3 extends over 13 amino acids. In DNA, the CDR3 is TGCAGCGCTAAGACGGGTTCCAATGAAAAACTGTTTTTT. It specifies CSAKTGSNEKLFF.

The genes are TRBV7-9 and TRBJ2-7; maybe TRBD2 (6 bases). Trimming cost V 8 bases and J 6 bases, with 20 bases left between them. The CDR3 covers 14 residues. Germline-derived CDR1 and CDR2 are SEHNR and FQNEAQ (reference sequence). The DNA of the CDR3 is TGTGCCAGCGGAAAGGAGGGGAGCTACTCCGAGCAGTACTTC. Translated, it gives CASGKEGSYSEQYF.

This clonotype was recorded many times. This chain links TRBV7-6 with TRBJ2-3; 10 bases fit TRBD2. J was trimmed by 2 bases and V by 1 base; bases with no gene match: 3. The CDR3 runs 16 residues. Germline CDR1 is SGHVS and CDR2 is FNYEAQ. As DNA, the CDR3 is TGTGCCAGCAGCTTAGATCTAGCGGGGGACACAGATACGCAGTATTTT. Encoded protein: CASSLDLAGDTDTQYF.

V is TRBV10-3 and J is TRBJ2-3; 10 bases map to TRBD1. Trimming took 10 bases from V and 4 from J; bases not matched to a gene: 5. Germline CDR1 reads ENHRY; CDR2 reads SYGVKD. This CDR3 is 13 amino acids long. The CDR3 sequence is CATRQGAPDTQYF. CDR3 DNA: TGTGCCACAAGACAGGGGGCTCCAGATACGCAGTATTTT.

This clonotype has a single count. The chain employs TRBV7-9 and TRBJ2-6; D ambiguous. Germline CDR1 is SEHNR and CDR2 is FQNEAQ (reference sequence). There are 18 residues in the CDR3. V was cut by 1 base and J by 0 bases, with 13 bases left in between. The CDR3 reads CASSLEPRIDSGANVLTF. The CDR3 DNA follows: TGTGCCAGCAGCTTAGAACCTAGAATTGACTCTGGGGCCAACGTCCTGACTTTC.

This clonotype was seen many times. The CDR3 sequence: CASGETGGAGQPQHF. In DNA form, the CDR3 reads TGTGCTAGTGGTGAGACAGGGGGCGCGGGTCAGCCCCAGCATTTT. The rearrangement uses TRBV12-5 and TRBJ1-5; 10 bases are a match to TRBD1. V dropped 5 bases and J dropped 6; count of bases not matched to a gene: 7. The CDR3 runs 15 residues. Germline lookup yields CDR1 LGHNT and CDR2 FRNRAP.

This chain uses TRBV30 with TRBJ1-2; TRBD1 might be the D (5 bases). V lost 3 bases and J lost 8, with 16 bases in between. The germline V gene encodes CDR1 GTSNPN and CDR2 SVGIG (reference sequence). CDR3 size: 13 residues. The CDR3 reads CAWRKKQEGGYTF. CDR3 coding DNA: TGTGCCTGGAGGAAGAAACAGGAGGGCGGCTACACCTTC.

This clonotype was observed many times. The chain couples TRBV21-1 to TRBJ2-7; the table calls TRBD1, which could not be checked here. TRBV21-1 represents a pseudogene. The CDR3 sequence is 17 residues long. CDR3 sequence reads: CASTKGLSGTGGYEQYF. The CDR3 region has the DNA TGTGCCAGCACCAAAGGGCTTTCCGGGACAGGGGGCTACGAGCAGTACTTC.

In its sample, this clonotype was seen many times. DNA of the CDR3: TGTGCCAGCAGCTACCTAGAGACTACTCCCGAGCAGTACTTC. Translation: CASSYLETTPEQYF. The V and J genes are TRBV11-2 and TRBJ2-7; TRBD2 is a possible D gene (5 bases). Germline V gives CDR1 SGHAT, CDR2 FQNNGV. The CDR3 totals 14 residues. V gave up 4 bases and J gave up 6 bases, with 16 bases separating them.

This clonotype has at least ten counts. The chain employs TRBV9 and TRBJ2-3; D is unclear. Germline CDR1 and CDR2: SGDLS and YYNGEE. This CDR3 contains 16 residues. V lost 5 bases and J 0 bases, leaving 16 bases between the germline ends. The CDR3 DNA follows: TGTGCCAGCAGTCGCCGGCAGAGCTCTAGCACAGATACGCAGTATTTT. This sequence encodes CASSRRQSSSTDTQYF.

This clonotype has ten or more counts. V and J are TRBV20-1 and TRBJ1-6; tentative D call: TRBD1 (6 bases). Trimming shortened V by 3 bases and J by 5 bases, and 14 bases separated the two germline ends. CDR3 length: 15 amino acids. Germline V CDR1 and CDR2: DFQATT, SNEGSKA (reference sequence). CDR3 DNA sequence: TGCAGTGCTAGGATTGGGGGGGCCGATAATTCACCCCTCCACTTT. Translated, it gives CSARIGGADNSPLHF.

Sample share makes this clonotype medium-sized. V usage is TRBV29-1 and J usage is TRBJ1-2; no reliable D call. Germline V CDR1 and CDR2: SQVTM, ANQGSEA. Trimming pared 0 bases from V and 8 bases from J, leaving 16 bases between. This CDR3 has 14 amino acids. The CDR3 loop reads CSVEDLLARSGYTF. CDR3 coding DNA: TGCAGCGTTGAAGATCTCCTGGCCAGATCGGGCTACACCTTC.

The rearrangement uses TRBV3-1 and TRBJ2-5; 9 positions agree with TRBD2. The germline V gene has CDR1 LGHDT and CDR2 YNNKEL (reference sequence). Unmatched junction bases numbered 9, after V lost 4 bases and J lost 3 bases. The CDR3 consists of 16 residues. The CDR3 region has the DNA TGTGCCAGCAGCCCCGAGCGACTAGCGGCTGAAGAGACCCAGTACTTC. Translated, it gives CASSPERLAAEETQYF.

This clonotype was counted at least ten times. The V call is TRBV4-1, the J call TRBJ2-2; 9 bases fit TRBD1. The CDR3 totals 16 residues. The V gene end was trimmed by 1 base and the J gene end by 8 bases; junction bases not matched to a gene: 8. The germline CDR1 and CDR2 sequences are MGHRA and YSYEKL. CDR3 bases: TGCGCCAGCAGCCAAGCTGGGACAGGGAAAAGGGGGGAGCTGTTTTTT. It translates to CASSQAGTGKRGELFF.

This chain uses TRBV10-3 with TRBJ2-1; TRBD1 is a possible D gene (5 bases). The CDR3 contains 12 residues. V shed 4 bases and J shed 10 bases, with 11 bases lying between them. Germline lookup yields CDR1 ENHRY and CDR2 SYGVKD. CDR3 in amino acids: CAISGGTAEQFF. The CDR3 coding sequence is TGTGCCATCAGTGGGGGCACGGCGGAGCAGTTCTTC.